The next 8 T cell receptor beta chains were all read from a single sample in a study of cytomegalovirus exposure and HLA in healthy donors. The study ran its PCR with 60 Vbeta and 13 Jbeta primers. Profiled with immunoSEQ multiplex PCR; TCRdb holds only in-frame clones, not every one. In the table there are some 120,000 clones, 75% to 85% of which are singletons. The material sequenced was PBMCs. These receptors originate from a man aged 30 to 39 in good health and CMV-seropositive.

The rearrangement links TRBV28 to TRBJ2-5; tentatively, D is TRBD1 (6 bases). This CDR3 contains 15 residues. CDR1 and CDR2 from the germline V gene are MDHEN and SYDVKM. V was pared by 4 bases and J by 2 bases, with 14 bases between. This CDR3 is CASSSTTGYQETQYF. In DNA form, the CDR3 reads TGTGCCAGCAGTTCTACCACAGGGTATCAAGAGACCCAGTACTTC.

This chain uses TRBV10-1 with TRBJ1-4; TRBD1 agrees at 7 bases. The germline V gene encodes CDR1 WNHNN and CDR2 SYGVQD (reference sequence). V was clipped by 5 bases and J by 8 bases; unmatched bases: 17. CDR3 length equals 17 residues. The CDR3 loop is CASSPGQDSSGTEKLFF. In nucleotides, the CDR3 is TGCGCCAGCAGTCCCGGACAGGATTCATCAGGAACGGAAAAACTGTTTTTT.

The chain uses TRBV7-6 and TRBJ2-3, with 10 nucleotides matching TRBD2. Germline V gives CDR1 SGHVS, CDR2 FNYEAQ. The J segment lost 6 bases and the V segment lost 7 bases, leaving 10 bases of the junction unmatched. There are 15 residues in the CDR3. CDR3 in DNA: TGTGCCAGCACCCCTGGTAGCGGGGGGCCCGATACGCAGTATTTT. Encoded protein: CASTPGSGGPDTQYF.

This clone has a single count. An end of the junction differs from the germline gene, which may be a read error. The V call is TRBV28, the J call TRBJ2-1, with 10 nucleotides matching TRBD2. This CDR3 region has 15 residues. CDR1 MDHEN and CDR2 SYDVKM come from the germline V gene. CDR3 residues: CASSLSGGAYNEQFF. CDR3 nucleotide sequence: TGTGCCAGCAGTTTAAGCGGGGGGGCCTATAATGAGCAGTTCTTC.

This clone has just one count. V usage is TRBV9 and J usage is TRBJ2-6, with D possibly being TRBD2 (5 bases). The V gene lost 0 bases and the J gene lost 4 bases, with 14 bases spanning the gap. The germline CDR1 and CDR2 sequences are SGDLS and YYNGEE. The CDR3 contains 17 residues. In DNA, the CDR3 is TGTGCCAGCAGCGTAGGTCCACTAGTCGCCGGGGCCAACGTCCTGACTTTC. This encodes CASSVGPLVAGANVLTF.

The V gene is TRBV19, the J gene TRBJ2-1; D is perhaps TRBD1 (5 bases). Germline CDR1 and CDR2: LNHDA and SQIVND (reference sequence). The V end lost 5 bases, the J end lost 10 bases, and 12 bases lay between the germline ends. CDR3 length equals 12 residues. In nucleotides, the CDR3 is TGTGCCAGTAGTCAAGAAAGGACAGAGCAGTTCTTC. This encodes CASSQERTEQFF. Combining the CDR3 with reference TRBV19 and TRBJ2-1 gives the whole variable domain DGGITQSPKYLFRKEGQNVTLSCEQNLNHDAMYWYRQDPGQGLRLIYYSQIVNDFQKGDIAEGYSVSREKKESFPLTVTSAQKNPTAFYLCASSQERTEQFFGPGTRLTVL.

The chain employs TRBV4-2 and TRBJ1-1, with D possibly matching TRBD1 (5 bases). Trimming removed 7 bases at V and 5 bases at J, with 17 bases between. The germline CDR1 and CDR2 sequences are LGHNA and YNFKEQ. The length of the CDR3 is 14 residues. CDR3 DNA sequence: TGTGCCAGCATTCAGGGTCAGGGTGGGACTGAAGCTTTCTTT. It yields the protein CASIQGQGGTEAFF.

J is TRBJ1-5 and V is TRBV4-1; 12 bases line up with TRBD1. The germline V gene has CDR1 MGHRA and CDR2 YSYEKL. The J segment lost 2 bases and the V segment lost 0 bases, leaving 11 bases of the junction unmatched. The length of the CDR3 is 20 residues. The CDR3 protein is CASSQDTGTGGVYGNQPQHF. DNA for the CDR3: TGCGCCAGCAGCCAAGATACGGGGACAGGGGGCGTCTATGGCAATCAGCCCCAGCATTTT.